One sample yielded the 22 T cell receptor beta chains listed below, sequenced in a study of T-cell memory formation after mild COVID-19 (dated by TCRdb to about 2021). Libraries were prepared through 5' RACE. TCRdb records Illumina NovaSeq 6000 as the sequencer. TCRdb itself trimmed the public reads at Q25 with fastp, ran MiXCR and retained productive beta chains. Identical CDR3 protein sequences are pooled into one entry, listed with their most common genes and DNA. Here the sample has roughly 560,000 distinct CDR3 sequences; about a fifth occur a single time. About an eighth of the sample comes from the top ten. The sequencing input was PBMCs or a T cell subset sorted from them (not recorded which). Every receptor here comes from an adult woman who had mild COVID-19 (a few samples of this study predate the infection). The sample titles of this study are shuffled in the database, so cell type and time point are left out; the donor was told from shared clones.

The V gene is TRBV12-3 or TRBV12-4, the J gene TRBJ2-3, with D perhaps assigned TRBD1 or TRBD2 (5 bases each). The CDR3 is 15 amino acids. Deletions cut 1 base from V and 2 bases from J, with 10 bases between. The CDR3 loop reads CASSLGGTFTDTQYF. The CDR3 nucleotides read TGTGCCAGCAGTTTAGGAGGGACCTTCACAGATACGCAGTATTTT.

The V call is TRBV20-1, the J call TRBJ1-2; D unresolved. In germline, CDR1 is DFQATT, CDR2 SNEGSKA (reference sequence). The CDR3 sequence is 12 residues long. The V and J ends lost 1 base and 6 bases respectively, with 9 bases between them. The CDR3 loop reads CSARAHPNGYTF. Written as DNA, the CDR3 is TGCAGTGCTAGAGCCCACCCCAATGGCTACACCTTC.

This clonotype was seen a handful of times. The rearrangement links TRBV4-3 to TRBJ1-1; no clear D gene. This CDR3 has 16 amino acids. V lost 0 bases to trimming and J lost 0 bases, with 11 bases between them. The germline V gene encodes CDR1 LGHNA and CDR2 YSLEER. The CDR3 loop reads CASSQERNLMNTEAFF. The CDR3, as DNA: TGCGCCAGCAGCCAAGAGCGGAACCTCATGAACACTGAAGCTTTCTTT.

The table lists this clonotype with a count of one. The genes are TRBV5-1 and TRBJ1-2, with D possibly TRBD1 on 5 matching bases. The germline V gene encodes CDR1 SGHRS and CDR2 YFSETQ. Trimming removed 5 bases at V and 0 bases at J, with 20 bases between. CDR3 size: 17 residues. CDR3 in amino acids: CASSRGKGPRTNYGYTF. In nucleotides, the CDR3 is TGCGCCAGCAGTAGGGGCAAGGGGCCGAGAACTAACTATGGCTACACCTTC.

This clonotype has a count of ten or more. This chain links TRBV11-2 with TRBJ2-1, with D perhaps TRBD1 or TRBD2 (5 bases each). Germline V CDR1 and CDR2: SGHAT, FQNNGV. The germline V and J ends were trimmed by 3 bases and 3 bases, with 12 bases remaining between them. The CDR3 has 15 residues. CDR3 amino acids: CASSLGRVDYNEQFF. The CDR3, as DNA: TGTGCCAGCAGCTTGGGGCGGGTGGACTACAATGAGCAGTTCTTC.

This clonotype was recorded a few times. The CDR3: CASSWVGAQETQYF. CDR3 DNA: TGCGCCAGCAGCTGGGTGGGAGCGCAAGAGACCCAGTACTTC. The chain employs TRBV5-1 and TRBJ2-5; D perhaps matches TRBD2 (5 bases). This CDR3 is 14 amino acids long. The V end lost 3 bases, the J end lost 2 bases, and 11 bases lay between the germline ends. CDR1 SGHRS and CDR2 YFSETQ come from the germline V gene. The full variable domain, completed using reference TRBV5-1 and TRBJ2-5, is KAGVTQTPRYLIKTRGQQVTLSCSPISGHRSVSWYQQTPGQGLQFLFEYFSETQRNKGNFPGRFSGRQFSNSRSEMNVSTLELGDSALYLCASSWVGAQETQYFGPGTRLLVL.

The chain couples TRBV12-3 or TRBV12-4 to TRBJ2-5; D is perhaps TRBD2 (5 bases). Trimming left V 2 bases short and J 7 bases short, with 20 bases between. This CDR3 has 16 amino acids. The CDR3 protein is CASSLSHSFTGGTQYF. The CDR3 nucleotides are TGTGCCAGCAGTTTATCTCACAGCTTTACCGGAGGGACCCAGTACTTC.

This clonotype has a count of ten or more. V gene TRBV5-1 combines with J gene TRBJ2-1; the D is unclear. Deletions cut 0 bases from V and 7 bases from J, with 8 bases between. CDR1 and CDR2 (germline): SGHRS, YFSETQ. This CDR3 has 13 amino acids. The CDR3 bases are TGCGCCAGCAGCTTGGAGCACTTAAATGAGCAGTTCTTC. It yields the protein CASSLEHLNEQFF. The entire variable domain, with the rest obtained from reference TRBV5-1 and TRBJ2-1, is as follows: KAGVTQTPRYLIKTRGQQVTLSCSPISGHRSVSWYQQTPGQGLQFLFEYFSETQRNKGNFPGRFSGRQFSNSRSEMNVSTLELGDSALYLCASSLEHLNEQFFGPGTRLTVL.

This clonotype was recorded a few times. The rearrangement links TRBV7-3 to TRBJ2-2; 7 bases are a match to TRBD2. V was clipped by 5 bases and J by 2 bases; unmatched bases: 5. This CDR3 region has 15 residues. Germline CDR1 and CDR2: SGHTA and FQGTGA. CDR3 coding DNA: TGTGCCAGCAGCGCCGGGACTACTAACACCGGGGAGCTGTTTTTT. Protein sequence: CASSAGTTNTGELFF.

V and J are TRBV6-5 and TRBJ2-1, with D possibly TRBD2 on 6 matching bases. CDR1 and CDR2 (germline): MNHEY, SVGAGI. Deletions cut 2 bases from V and 6 bases from J, with 14 bases between. This CDR3 has 15 residues. The CDR3 is CASSYPGGEANEQFF. In DNA, the CDR3 is TGTGCCAGCAGTTACCCCGGGGGTGAGGCCAATGAGCAGTTCTTC.

This clonotype has a count of ten or more. The V call is TRBV20-1, the J call TRBJ1-1; D ambiguous. The CDR3 has 13 amino acids. The V and J ends lost 5 bases and 0 bases respectively, with 10 bases between them. From germline, CDR1 is DFQATT and CDR2 SNEGSKA (reference sequence). For the CDR3, the DNA is TGCAGTGCTTTAGACGGCATGAACACTGAAGCTTTCTTT. Translated: CSALDGMNTEAFF.

The chain is built from TRBV7-9 and TRBJ1-1; a weak D match, TRBD1 (5 bases). V dropped 7 bases and J dropped 7 bases, with 13 bases sitting between them. This CDR3 is built from 12 residues. Germline lookup yields CDR1 SEHNR and CDR2 FQNEAQ (reference sequence). The CDR3 sequence is CASTDGTDEAFF. The CDR3 DNA follows: TGTGCCAGCACCGATGGGACGGATGAAGCTTTCTTT.

This clonotype was seen only a few times. V and J are TRBV5-6 and TRBJ2-5, with 7 nucleotides matching TRBD1. The CDR3 sequence is 16 residues long. Germline V lookup: CDR1 SGHDT, CDR2 YYEEEE. V lost 4 bases and J lost 5; bases outside the gene matches: 14. The CDR3 nucleotides are TGTGCCAGCAGCCAGATCTCGACTCGGGACAGTGAGACCCAGTACTTC. Encoded protein: CASSQISTRDSETQYF.

The rearrangement links TRBV5-5 to TRBJ2-3; no definite D call. CDR1 SGHKS and CDR2 YYEKEE come from the germline V gene (reference sequence). CDR3 length: 15 residues. V was trimmed by 0 bases and J by 0 bases, leaving 8 bases between them. In nucleotides, the CDR3 is TGTGCCAGCAGCTTGGGTACCTATAGCACAGATACGCAGTATTTT. As protein: CASSLGTYSTDTQYF.

The V and J genes are TRBV7-9 and TRBJ2-1, with 11 positions matching TRBD1. V shed 6 bases and J 1 base; nucleotides not matched to a gene: 26. There are 23 residues in the CDR3. The germline V gene encodes CDR1 SEHNR and CDR2 FQNEAQ (reference sequence). This CDR3 reads CASSFIWDRGSKLEGGSYNEQFF. The CDR3 nucleotides are TGTGCCAGCAGTTTTATTTGGGACAGGGGGAGTAAGCTTGAAGGCGGATCCTACAATGAGCAGTTCTTC.

This chain connects TRBV6-5 to TRBJ1-5, with TRBD1 matching 10 bases. The germline CDR1 and CDR2 sequences are MNHEY and SVGAGI. The CDR3 extends over 17 amino acids. V lost 5 bases and J lost 1; bases outside the gene matches: 8. The CDR3: CASSAGTGARSNQPQHF. CDR3 nucleotides: TGTGCCAGCAGTGCCGGGACAGGGGCGAGAAGCAATCAGCCCCAGCATTTT.

The chain is built from TRBV7-9 and TRBJ1-3, with TRBD1 matching 7 bases. With 4 bases clipped from V and 3 bases from J, the junction kept 6 bases outside the gene matches. From germline, CDR1 is SEHNR and CDR2 FQNEAQ (reference sequence). CDR3 size: 15 residues. CDR3: CASSSTTGIGNTIYF. For the CDR3, the DNA is TGTGCCAGCAGCTCCACGACAGGGATTGGAAACACCATATATTTT.

The chain links TRBV27 to TRBJ2-1; 8 nucleotides align to TRBD1. Germline values: CDR1 MNHEY, CDR2 SMNVEV (reference sequence). CDR3 length equals 16 residues. V shed 5 bases, J shed 0 bases, and the junction held 6 bases outside the gene matches. CDR3 in DNA: TGTGCCAGCAGTCCCGACAGGGGTTACTCCTACAATGAGCAGTTCTTC. Translation gives CASSPDRGYSYNEQFF.

This clonotype was counted a few times. The V call is TRBV6-1, the J call TRBJ2-2; D possibly uses TRBD1 or TRBD2 (5 bases each). The CDR3 contains 17 residues. Germline CDR1 reads MNHNS; CDR2 reads SASEGT. Trimming removed 3 bases from V and 3 bases from J, with 17 bases in between. CDR3 sequence (DNA): TGTGCCAGCAGTGAGGAAGGGACCGCGGCGTACACCGGGGAGCTGTTTTTT. This codes for CASSEEGTAAYTGELFF.

The rearrangement joins TRBV20-1 to TRBJ2-5; D perhaps matches TRBD2 (5 bases). CDR1 DFQATT and CDR2 SNEGSKA come from the germline V gene (reference sequence). The CDR3 spans 13 residues. V dropped 7 bases and J dropped 5 bases, with 17 bases sitting between them. In nucleotides, the CDR3 is TGCAGTGGAGCGGAGTGGCAAGGGGAGACCCAGTACTTC. As protein: CSGAEWQGETQYF.

This clonotype was recorded at least ten times. This chain links TRBV7-8 with TRBJ2-1, with 7 bases that match TRBD2. Germline CDR1 SGHVS, CDR2 FQNEAQ. After removal of 2 bases from V and 2 bases from J, the junction contained 9 bases not matched to a gene. The CDR3 is 17 residues long. The CDR3 here is CASSLNRGGPTYNEQFF. The CDR3 DNA reads TGTGCCAGCAGCTTAAATCGCGGGGGACCGACCTACAATGAGCAGTTCTTC.

This clonotype has just a few counts. V usage is TRBV11-3 and J usage is TRBJ2-5; D may match TRBD1 or TRBD2 (5 bases each). Germline lookup yields CDR1 SGHNT and CDR2 YENEEA. There are 14 residues in the CDR3. Trimming pared 6 bases from V and 4 bases from J, leaving 15 bases between. The CDR3 sequence: CASRPTGGGETQYF. In nucleotides, the CDR3 is TGTGCCAGCAGGCCTACTGGGGGTGGAGAGACCCAGTACTTC.